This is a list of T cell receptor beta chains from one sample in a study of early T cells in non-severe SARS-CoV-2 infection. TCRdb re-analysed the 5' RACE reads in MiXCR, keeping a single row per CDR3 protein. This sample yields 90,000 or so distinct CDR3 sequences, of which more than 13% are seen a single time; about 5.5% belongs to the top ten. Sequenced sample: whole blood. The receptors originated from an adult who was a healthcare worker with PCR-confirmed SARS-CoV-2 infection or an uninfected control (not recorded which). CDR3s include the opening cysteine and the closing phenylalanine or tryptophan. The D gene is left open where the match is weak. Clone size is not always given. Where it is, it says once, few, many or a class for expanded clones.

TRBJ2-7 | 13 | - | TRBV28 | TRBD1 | CASTEGQSYEQYF | TGTGCCAGCACCGAGGGACAGTCCTACGAGCAGTACTTC
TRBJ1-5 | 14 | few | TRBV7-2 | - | CASSLGVSNQPQHF | TGTGCCAGCAGCTTAGGGGTCAGCAATCAGCCCCAGCATTTT
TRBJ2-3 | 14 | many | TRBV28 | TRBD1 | CASGPTGATDTQYF | TGTGCCAGCGGTCCGACAGGGGCAACAGATACGCAGTATTTT
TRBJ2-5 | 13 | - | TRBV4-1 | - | CASSRKGDETQYF | TGCGCCAGCAGCCGTAAAGGGGATGAGACCCAGTACTTC
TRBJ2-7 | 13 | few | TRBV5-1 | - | CASSADMFYEQYF | TGCGCCAGCAGCGCAGACATGTTCTACGAGCAGTACTTC
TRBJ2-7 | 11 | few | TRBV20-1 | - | CSAAEAYEQYF | TGCAGTGCTGCAGAAGCCTACGAGCAGTACTTC
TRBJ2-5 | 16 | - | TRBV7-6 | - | CASSQRSGEQEKTQYF | TGTGCCAGCAGCCAAAGGTCGGGGGAGCAGGAAAAGACCCAGTACTTC
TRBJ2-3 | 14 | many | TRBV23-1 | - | CASSQSDGGDTQYF | TGCGCCAGCAGTCAATCGGATGGCGGGGATACGCAGTATTTT
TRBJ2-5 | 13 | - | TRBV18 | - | CASSPPGQETQYF | TGTGCCAGCTCACCACCGGGACAAGAGACCCAGTACTTC
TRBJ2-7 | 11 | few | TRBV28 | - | CASWGGDEQYF | TGTGCCAGCTGGGGGGGCGACGAGCAGTACTTC
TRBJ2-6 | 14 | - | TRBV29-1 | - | CSVRVTSGANVLTF | TGCAGCGTTCGGGTTACGTCTGGGGCCAACGTCCTGACTTTC
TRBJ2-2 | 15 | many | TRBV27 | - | CASSPSLAGAGELFF | TGTGCCAGCAGCCCCTCACTAGCAGGAGCCGGGGAGCTGTTTTTT
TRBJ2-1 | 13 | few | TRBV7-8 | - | CASSLSTANEQFF | TGTGCCAGCAGCTTATCGACTGCCAATGAGCAGTTCTTC
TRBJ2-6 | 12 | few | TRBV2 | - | CARNSGANVLTF | TGTGCCAGGAATTCTGGGGCCAACGTCCTGACTTTC
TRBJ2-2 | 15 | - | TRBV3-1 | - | CASSPRDFNTGELFF | TGTGCCAGCAGCCCTCGGGATTTTAACACCGGGGAGCTGTTTTTT
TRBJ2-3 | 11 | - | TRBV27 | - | CASSRGDTQYF | TGTGCCAGCAGTCGGGGAGATACGCAGTATTTT
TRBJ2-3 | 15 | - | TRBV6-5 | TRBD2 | CATASSGTSTDTQYF | TGTGCCACCGCCTCAAGCGGGACTAGCACAGATACGCAGTATTTT
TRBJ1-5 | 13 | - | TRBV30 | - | CAWSAQVVQPQHF | TGTGCCTGGAGTGCCCAGGTCGTTCAGCCCCAGCATTTT